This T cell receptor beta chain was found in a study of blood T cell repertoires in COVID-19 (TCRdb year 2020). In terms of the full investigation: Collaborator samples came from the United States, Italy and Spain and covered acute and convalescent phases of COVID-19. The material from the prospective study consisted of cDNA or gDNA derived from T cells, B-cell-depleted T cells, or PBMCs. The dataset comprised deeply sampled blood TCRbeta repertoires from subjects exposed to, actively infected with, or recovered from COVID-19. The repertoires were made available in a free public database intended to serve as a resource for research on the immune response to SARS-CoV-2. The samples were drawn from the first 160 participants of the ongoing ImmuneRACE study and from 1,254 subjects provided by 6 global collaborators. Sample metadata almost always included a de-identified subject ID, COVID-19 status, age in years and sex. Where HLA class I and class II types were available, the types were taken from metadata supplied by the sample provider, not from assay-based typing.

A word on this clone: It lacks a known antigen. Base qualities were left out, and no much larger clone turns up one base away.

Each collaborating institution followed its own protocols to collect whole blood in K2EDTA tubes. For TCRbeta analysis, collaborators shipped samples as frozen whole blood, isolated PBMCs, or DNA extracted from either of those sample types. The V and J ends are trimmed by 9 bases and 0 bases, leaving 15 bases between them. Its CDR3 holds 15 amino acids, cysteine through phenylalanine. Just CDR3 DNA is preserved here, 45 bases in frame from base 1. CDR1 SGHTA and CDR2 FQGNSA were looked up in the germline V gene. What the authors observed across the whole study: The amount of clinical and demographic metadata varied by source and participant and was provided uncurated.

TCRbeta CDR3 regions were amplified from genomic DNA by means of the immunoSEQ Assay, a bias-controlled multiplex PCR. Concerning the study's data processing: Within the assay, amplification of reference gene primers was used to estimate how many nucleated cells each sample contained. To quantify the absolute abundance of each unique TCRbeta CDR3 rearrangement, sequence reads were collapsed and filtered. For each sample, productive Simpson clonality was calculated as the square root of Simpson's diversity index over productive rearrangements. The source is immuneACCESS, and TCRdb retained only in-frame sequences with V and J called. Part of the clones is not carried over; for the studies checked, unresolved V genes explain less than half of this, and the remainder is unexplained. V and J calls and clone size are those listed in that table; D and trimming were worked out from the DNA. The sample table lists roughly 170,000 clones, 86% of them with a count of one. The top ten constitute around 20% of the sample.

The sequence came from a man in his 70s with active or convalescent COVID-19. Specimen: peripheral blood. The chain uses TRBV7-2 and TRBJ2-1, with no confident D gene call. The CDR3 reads CASRSPLSSYNEQFF. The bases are TGTGCCAGTAGGAGCCCATTGAGCTCCTACAATGAGCAGTTCTTC.